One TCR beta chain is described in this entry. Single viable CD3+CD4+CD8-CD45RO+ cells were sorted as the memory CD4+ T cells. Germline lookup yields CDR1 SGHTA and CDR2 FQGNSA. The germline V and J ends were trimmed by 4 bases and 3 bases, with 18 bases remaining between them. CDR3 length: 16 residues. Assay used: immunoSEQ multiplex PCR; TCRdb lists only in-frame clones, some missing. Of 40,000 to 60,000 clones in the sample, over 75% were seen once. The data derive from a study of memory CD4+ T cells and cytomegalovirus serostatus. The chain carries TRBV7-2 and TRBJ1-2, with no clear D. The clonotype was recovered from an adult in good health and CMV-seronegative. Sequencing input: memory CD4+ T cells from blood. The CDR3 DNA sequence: TGTGCCAGCAGCTCGCCACGCACAGCGTACGACTATGGCTACACCTTC. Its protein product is CASSSPRTAYDYGYTF.